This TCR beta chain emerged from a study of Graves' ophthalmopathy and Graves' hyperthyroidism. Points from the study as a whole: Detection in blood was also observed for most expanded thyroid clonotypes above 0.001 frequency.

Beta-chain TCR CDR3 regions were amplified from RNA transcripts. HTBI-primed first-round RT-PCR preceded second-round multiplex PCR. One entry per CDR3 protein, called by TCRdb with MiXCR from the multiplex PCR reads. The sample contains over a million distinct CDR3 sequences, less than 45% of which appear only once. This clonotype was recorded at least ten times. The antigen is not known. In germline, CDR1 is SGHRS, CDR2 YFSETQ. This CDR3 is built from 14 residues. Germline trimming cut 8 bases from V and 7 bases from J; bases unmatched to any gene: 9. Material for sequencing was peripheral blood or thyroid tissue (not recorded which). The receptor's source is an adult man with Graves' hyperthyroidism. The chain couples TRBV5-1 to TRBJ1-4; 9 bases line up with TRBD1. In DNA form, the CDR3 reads TGCGCCAGTAAAGCCGGGACAGGGAGTGAAAAACTGTTTTTT. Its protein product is CASKAGTGSEKLFF.